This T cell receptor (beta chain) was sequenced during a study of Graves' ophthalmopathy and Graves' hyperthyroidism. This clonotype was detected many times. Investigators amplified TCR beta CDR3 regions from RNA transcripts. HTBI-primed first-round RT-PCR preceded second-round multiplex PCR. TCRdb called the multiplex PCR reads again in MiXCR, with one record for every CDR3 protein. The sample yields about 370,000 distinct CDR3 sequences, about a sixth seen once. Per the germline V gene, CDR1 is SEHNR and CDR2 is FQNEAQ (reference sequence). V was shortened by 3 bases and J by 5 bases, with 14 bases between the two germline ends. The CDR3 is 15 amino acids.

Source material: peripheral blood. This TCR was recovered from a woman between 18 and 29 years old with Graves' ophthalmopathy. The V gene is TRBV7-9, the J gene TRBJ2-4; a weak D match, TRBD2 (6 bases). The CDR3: CASSFGGRNQNIQYF. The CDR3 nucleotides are TGTGCCAGCAGCTTCGGGGGACGTAACCAAAACATTCAGTACTTC.